The TCR beta chain under discussion was sequenced for a study of blood T cell repertoires in COVID-19. Study at large: PBMCs, B-cell-depleted T cells, or T cells were the source of the cDNA or gDNA that made up the material.

Participants spanned ages about 18 to 89 years and resided in roughly 22 US areas. Either two negative PCRs, clearance, or symptom resolution qualified Cohort 3 donors as recovered. Per the original methods: Estimation of nucleated cell counts was performed using reference gene primer amplification. Only in-frame clones appear in the TCRdb table, and some are missing; sequencing was by immunoSEQ multiplex PCR. V, J and clone size were drawn from that table, and D and trimming were deduced from the DNA. Of 150,000 to 200,000 clones listed, around 82% were seen once; the top ten hold around a sixth. Germline assignment: CDR1 SGHTA and CDR2 FQGNSA. V lost 7 bases to trimming and J lost 6 bases, with 18 bases between them. The CDR3 spans 15 residues.

The rearrangement joins TRBV7-2 to TRBJ1-4, with D possibly matching TRBD1 (6 bases). The TCR originated in a man aged 60 to 69 who had recovered from COVID-19. The sequencing sample was made of PBMCs or T cells enriched from blood (not recorded which). The CDR3 sequence is CASTTIQGHHEKLFF. The CDR3 DNA is TGTGCCAGCACCACGATTCAGGGACATCATGAAAAACTGTTTTTT.